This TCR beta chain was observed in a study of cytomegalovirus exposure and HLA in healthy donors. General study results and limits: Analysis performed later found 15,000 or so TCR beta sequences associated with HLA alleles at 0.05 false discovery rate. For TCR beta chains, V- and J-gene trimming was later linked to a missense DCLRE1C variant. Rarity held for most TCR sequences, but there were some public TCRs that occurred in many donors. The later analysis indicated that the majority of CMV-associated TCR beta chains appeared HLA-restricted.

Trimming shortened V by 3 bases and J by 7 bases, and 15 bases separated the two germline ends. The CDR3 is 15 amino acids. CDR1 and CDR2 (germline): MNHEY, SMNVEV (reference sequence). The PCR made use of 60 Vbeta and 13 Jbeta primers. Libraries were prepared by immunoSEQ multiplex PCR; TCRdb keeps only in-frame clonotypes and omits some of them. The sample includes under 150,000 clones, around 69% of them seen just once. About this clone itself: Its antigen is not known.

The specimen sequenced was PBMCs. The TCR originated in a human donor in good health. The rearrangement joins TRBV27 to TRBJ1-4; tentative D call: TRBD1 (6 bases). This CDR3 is CASSFRGAGSEKLFF. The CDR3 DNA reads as TGTGCCAGCAGTTTCCGGGGGGCTGGAAGTGAAAAACTGTTTTTT.